A single sample is the source of the 15 T cell receptor beta chains below, sequenced in a study of tumor and adjacent non-tumor tissue in lung cancer. Three rounds of nested PCR, following a modified ARM-PCR protocol, produced the TCRbeta library. TCRdb analysed the multiplex PCR reads with MiXCR anew, one entry per CDR3 protein. The sample contains about 200,000 distinct CDR3 sequences, 60% to 85% of which appear only once. RNA was extracted from bulk tissue without any cell sorting. The sequencing sample was made of lung tumor tissue. The receptors originated from a man in his 60s with non-small cell lung cancer.

About this clonotype: At one end, the junction sequence differs from germline, possibly due to a read error. The chain couples TRBV6-5 to TRBJ1-3; D not certain. Germline V CDR1 and CDR2: MNHEY, SVGAGI. This CDR3 comprises 14 residues. The CDR3 reads CATSTHGFGNTIYF. The CDR3 DNA follows: TGTGCCACCAGTACCCACGGTTTCGGGAACACCATATATTTT.

Worth noting for this clonotype: A read error is possible here, since a much larger clone lies one base away. The rearrangement uses TRBV29-1 and TRBJ2-5, with D unclear. CDR1 and CDR2 (germline): SQVTM, ANQGSEA. The V end lost 8 bases, the J end lost 5 bases, and 15 bases lay between the germline ends. There are 12 residues in the CDR3. CDR3 sequence: CSCQRNRETQYF. Here the CDR3 DNA reads TGCAGCTGCCAACGGAATAGGGAGACCCAGTACTTC.

This clonotype was counted many times. The chain is built from TRBV4-2 and TRBJ2-7; TRBD2 matches 8 bases. Losses at the gene ends were 4 bases for V and 4 bases for J; bases not matched to a gene: 21. CDR1 LGHNA and CDR2 YNFKEQ come from the germline V gene. The CDR3 has 19 residues. In DNA, the CDR3 is TGTGCCAGCAGCCCGAACCCCACTCCTATTGGGGCGGGAGGATACGAGCAGTACTTC. Translating it yields CASSPNPTPIGAGGYEQYF.

This sequence joins TRBV11-2 and TRBJ2-5; possibly TRBD2 for D (7 bases). Trimming removed 7 bases at V and 1 base at J, with 22 bases between. The length of the CDR3 is 17 residues. Germline V CDR1 and CDR2: SGHAT, FQNNGV. Here the CDR3 DNA reads TGTGCCAGCACTTTAGTACCCAGCGGGACAATCCAAGAGACCCAGTACTTC. Its protein is CASTLVPSGTIQETQYF.

Concerning this clonotype itself: One end of the junction does not line up with germline, which may come from a read error. This CDR3 is CASSLDSASTGELFF. Here the CDR3 DNA reads TGTGCCAGCAGCCTCGATAGCGCGAGCACCGGGGAGCTGTTTTTC. The chain is built from TRBV7-9 and TRBJ2-2; D may be TRBD2 (5 bases). This CDR3 contains 15 residues. Germline CDR1 and CDR2: SEHNR and FQNEAQ (reference sequence).

The rearrangement uses TRBV24-1 and TRBJ2-3, with a possible D match to TRBD2 (5 bases). The CDR3 loop spans 13 amino acids. Germline CDR1 and CDR2: KGHDR and SFDVKD. V was trimmed by 10 bases and J by 2 bases, leaving 12 bases between them. Written as DNA, the CDR3 is TGTGCCACGTGTAGCGCCGACACAGATACGCAGTATTTT. Encoded protein: CATCSADTDTQYF.

The rearrangement uses TRBV6-6 and TRBJ2-7, with 7 bases fitting TRBD2. V was clipped by 5 bases and J by 0 bases; unmatched bases: 7. Looked up from germline, CDR1 is MNHNY and CDR2 is SVGAGI (reference sequence). This CDR3 spans 15 amino acids. CDR3 nucleotides: TGTGCCAGCAGTCTCCCTACTAGCGCCTCCTACGAGCAGTACTTC. Its translation: CASSLPTSASYEQYF.

As regards this clonotype: At one end, the junction sequence differs from germline, possibly due to a read error. V and J are TRBV7-9 and TRBJ1-6, with 11 bases matching TRBD1. The CDR3 spans 19 residues. The germline CDR1 and CDR2 sequences are SEHNR and FQNEAQ (reference sequence). This CDR3 reads CASSSALRHGQGAYSPLHF. The CDR3 region has the DNA TGTGCAAGCAGTTCAGCCCTTCGCCATGGACAGGGGGCGTATTCACCCCTCCACTTT.

This chain joins TRBV12-3 or TRBV12-4 and TRBJ2-2; D uncertain. Between the trimmed V and J ends, which lost 7 bases and 1 base, there was a span of 10 bases. The CDR3 loop spans 14 amino acids. The CDR3 protein is CASTFARNTGELFF. DNA of the CDR3: TGTGCCAGCACTTTCGCACGGAACACCGGGGAGCTGTTTTTT.

On this clonotype itself: One base away lies a much larger clone, so this may be a sequencing read error. The CDR3 loop is CACRGTGNRGYTF. The CDR3, as DNA: TGTGCCTGCAGGGGGACAGGGAACAGAGGCTACACCTTC. The chain links TRBV6-1 to TRBJ1-2; 9 bases agree with TRBD1. Germline values: CDR1 MNHNS, CDR2 SASEGT. This CDR3 is 13 amino acids long.

In the case of this clonotype: This clone may be a read error of a much larger clone one base away. The chain uses TRBV20-1 and TRBJ2-3; 12 bases are shared with TRBD2. This CDR3 has 15 amino acids. With V trimmed by 5 bases and J by 6 bases, 9 bases remained unmatched. Germline CDR1 DFQATT, CDR2 SNEGSKA (reference sequence). The CDR3 region is CSAALAGGLMDTQYF. The DNA for the CDR3 is TGCAGTGCTGCTCTAGCGGGGGGGCTCATGGATACGCAGTATTTT.

Concerning this clonotype itself: The junction does not match germline at one end; this may be a read error. V is TRBV29-1 and J is TRBJ1-2, with D perhaps TRBD1 (6 bases). The CDR3 totals 14 residues. The germline V gene encodes CDR1 SQVTM and CDR2 ANQGSEA. CDR3 sequence: CSVDDQAGGYGYTF. The DNA of the CDR3 is TGCAGCGTTGATGATCAGGCGGGGGGCTATGGTTACACCTTC.

To note about this clonotype: A junction boundary mismatches the germline segment, possibly from a read error. The chain couples TRBV11-3 to TRBJ2-7, with 9 bases fitting TRBD2. Germline assignment: CDR1 SGHNT and CDR2 YENEEA. This CDR3 spans 15 amino acids. CDR3 bases: TGTGTCAGCAGCTTAGGGACCAGCGGGGGGAACGAGCAGTACTTC. Translating it yields CVSSLGTSGGNEQYF.

A word on this clonotype: The junction differs from germline at one of its ends, possibly a read error. The chain carries TRBV11-2 and TRBJ2-5; D gene ambiguous. CDR1 and CDR2 (germline): SGHAT, FQNNGV. This CDR3 has 13 residues. This chain's CDR3 is CVSSLSQKETQYF. The CDR3 bases are TGCGTCAGCAGCTTAAGCCAGAAAGAGACCCAGTACTTC.

Regarding this clonotype: A junction end diverges from the germline sequence, so it may reflect a read error. V gene TRBV7-3 combines with J gene TRBJ2-7; possibly TRBD2 for D (5 bases). Per the germline V gene, CDR1 is SGHTA and CDR2 is FQGTGA. There are 13 residues in the CDR3. CDR3 nucleotides: TGTGCCAACAGCCTCGGGGAGTTCTACGAGCAGTACTTC. Protein: CANSLGEFYEQYF.